This passage covers 22 T cell receptor beta chains from one sample sequenced in a study of OX40 agonist ivuxolimab in advanced cancers. Clones were read by immunoSEQ multiplex PCR, and TCRdb kept only the in-frame ones, dropping some. This sample yields tens of thousands of clones, of which about 86% are seen a single time; about 1% belongs to the top ten. The material was CD4+ or CD8+ T cells sorted from blood, obtained in a trial of the OX40 agonist ivuxolimab. All receptors come from an adult with an advanced solid tumor such as melanoma, head and neck, liver or kidney cancer.

The chain employs TRBV19 and TRBJ1-1; D is unclear. With 1 base removed from V and 0 bases from J, the gap between germline ends came to 6 bases. CDR1 is LNHDA, CDR2 SQIVND, per germline (reference sequence). This CDR3 comprises 14 residues. The CDR3 DNA follows: TGTGCCAGTAGTATAGGTATCGTGAACACTGAAGCTTTCTTT. Translated, it gives CASSIGIVNTEAFF.

The chain uses TRBV5-4 and TRBJ2-5; either TRBD1 or TRBD2 may fit D (5 bases each). CDR3 size: 15 residues. Trimming stripped 0 bases from V and 5 bases from J, with 14 bases between. Germline values: CDR1 SGHNT, CDR2 YYREEE (reference sequence). The CDR3 here is CASSLGGAMSETQYF. CDR3 bases: TGTGCCAGCAGCTTGGGAGGGGCGATGAGTGAGACCCAGTACTTC.

This chain joins TRBV4-2 and TRBJ1-2, with D perhaps matching TRBD1 (5 bases). CDR3 size: 15 residues. Germline CDR1 and CDR2: LGHNA and YNFKEQ. Trimming took 1 base from V and 8 from J, leaving 17 bases between them. CDR3 sequence: CASSQAPRGEEGYTF. The CDR3 coding sequence is TGTGCCAGCAGCCAAGCCCCCCGGGGGGAGGAGGGCTACACCTTC.

This rearrangement joins TRBV9 to TRBJ1-1; D call uncertain. Germline V gene lookup returns CDR1 SGDLS and CDR2 YYNGEE. The CDR3 contains 15 residues. Deletions cut 0 bases from V and 1 base from J, with 10 bases between. CDR3 DNA: TGTGCCAGCAGCGTAGCCCAAGGAGGGAACACTGAAGCTTTCTTT. Encoded protein: CASSVAQGGNTEAFF.

The chain combines TRBV7-9 with TRBJ2-7; D possibly matches TRBD1 or TRBD2 (7 bases each). Trimming removed 8 bases from V and 5 bases from J, with 25 bases in between. Germline CDR1 reads SEHNR; CDR2 reads FQNEAQ (reference sequence). The CDR3 sequence is 16 residues long. The CDR3 spells CASHQGGEVPPNEQYF. The CDR3 coding sequence is TGTGCCAGCCATCAGGGGGGGGAGGTTCCCCCCAACGAGCAGTACTTC.

The chain uses TRBV28 and TRBJ2-2; possibly TRBD1 for D (6 bases). With 7 bases removed from V and 5 bases from J, the gap between germline ends came to 17 bases. CDR3 size: 15 residues. Germline-derived CDR1 and CDR2 are MDHEN and SYDVKM. Written as DNA, the CDR3 is TGTGCCAGCACCCGGAGGACAGCCTTTACCGGGGAGCTGTTTTTT. Amino acids: CASTRRTAFTGELFF. Full variable domain (rest looked up from reference TRBV28 and TRBJ2-2): DVKVTQSSRYLVKRTGEKVFLECVQDMDHENMFWYRQDPGLGLRLIYFSYDVKMKEKGDIPEGYSVSREKKERFSLILESASTNQTSMYLCASTRRTAFTGELFFGEGSRLTVL.

The chain employs TRBV5-3 and TRBJ2-7, with TRBD1 as a possible D gene (5 bases). TRBV5-3 is labeled an ORF, and its function is uncertain. The CDR3 spans 13 residues. The V end was cut by 0 bases, the J end by 3 bases, with 7 bases between. CDR3 nucleotide sequence: TGTGCCAGAAGCTTGGGGGGCAACTACGAGCAGTACTTC. Protein product: CARSLGGNYEQYF.

As DNA, the CDR3 is TGCGCCAGCAGCTTAGACAGGGAGGGTCGAGCTTTCTTT. Translating it yields CASSLDREGRAFF. The V call is TRBV5-1, the J call TRBJ1-1, with 7 nucleotides matching TRBD1. CDR3 size: 13 residues. With 2 bases clipped from V and 10 bases from J, the junction kept 8 bases outside the gene matches. The germline gives CDR1 SGHRS, CDR2 YFSETQ.

This clone was counted a few times. The gene calls are TRBV7-9 and TRBJ1-5; D call uncertain. Between the trimmed V and J ends, which lost 0 bases and 0 bases, there was a span of 18 bases. Germline CDR1 SEHNR, CDR2 FQNEAQ (reference sequence). The CDR3 is 19 residues long. CDR3 bases: TGTGCCAGCAGCTTAGCAGGAGGAGGTAGTAGATTTAGCAATCAGCCCCAGCATTTT. Residues: CASSLAGGGSRFSNQPQHF.

V gene TRBV9 combines with J gene TRBJ1-3; no firm D call. This CDR3 comprises 13 residues. V lost 0 bases to trimming and J lost 9 bases, with 10 bases between them. From germline, CDR1 is SGDLS and CDR2 YYNGEE. The CDR3 coding sequence is TGTGCCAGCAGCGTAGGCCCCCTAGGCACCATATATTTT. This gives the protein CASSVGPLGTIYF.

The chain uses TRBV7-2 and TRBJ1-1, with unresolved D. The CDR3 is 16 amino acids. V was clipped by 1 base and J by 0 bases, with 12 bases between them. Germline CDR1 is SGHTA and CDR2 is FQGNSA. CDR3 sequence: CASSLVGGPMNTEAFF. The CDR3 DNA follows: TGTGCCAGCAGCTTAGTGGGAGGGCCCATGAACACTGAAGCTTTCTTT.

The chain carries TRBV11-3 and TRBJ2-2, with D perhaps assigned TRBD1 or TRBD2 (6 bases each). The CDR3 contains 16 residues. V was pared by 5 bases and J by 6 bases, with 19 bases between. Germline V gene sequence: CDR1 SGHNT, CDR2 YENEEA. The CDR3 loop is CASSARDTGMPGELFF. CDR3 nucleotide sequence: TGTGCCAGCAGCGCGCGGGACACAGGGATGCCCGGGGAGCTGTTTTTT. The full variable domain, rest sourced from reference TRBV11-3 and TRBJ2-2, is EAGVVQSPRYKIIEKKQPVAFWCNPISGHNTLYWYLQNLGQGPELLIRYENEEAVDDSQLPKDRFSAERLKGVDSTLKIQPAELGDSAVYLCASSARDTGMPGELFFGEGSRLTVL.

Written as DNA, the CDR3 is TGCGCCAGCAGCTTGGCCGTTACTCGCCAAGAGACCCAGTACTTC. Translating gives CASSLAVTRQETQYF. The chain joins TRBV5-1 to TRBJ2-5; no clear D. V lost 0 bases and J lost 1, with 10 bases in between. The CDR3 loop spans 15 amino acids. CDR1 is SGHRS, CDR2 YFSETQ, per germline.

V gene TRBV2 combines with J gene TRBJ2-5, with 8 positions matching TRBD2. Per germline, CDR1 SNHLY and CDR2 FYNNEI. The CDR3 has 15 residues. The V gene end was trimmed by 9 bases and the J gene end by 0 bases; junction bases not matched to a gene: 9. The CDR3 DNA is TGTGCCAGAGGGGGAGCTAGCGGGTACCAAGAGACCCAGTACTTC. Protein product: CARGGASGYQETQYF.

Here the CDR3 DNA reads TGTGCCAGCAGCTCCGCTCTAGTTCAAGAGACCCAGTACTTC. This translates into CASSSALVQETQYF. The rearrangement uses TRBV9 and TRBJ2-5; D is ambiguous. Deletions cut 4 bases from V and 2 bases from J, with 12 bases between. Germline V gene lookup returns CDR1 SGDLS and CDR2 YYNGEE. The CDR3 length is 14 residues.

CDR3 nucleotide sequence: TGTGCCAGCGGGACTAGCGTTGTCTACGAGCAGTACTTC. It specifies CASGTSVVYEQYF. The rearrangement uses TRBV28 and TRBJ2-7; 10 bases fit TRBD2. Germline trimming cut 8 bases from V and 3 bases from J; bases unmatched to any gene: 4. This CDR3 contains 13 residues. Germline V gives CDR1 MDHEN, CDR2 SYDVKM.

The chain couples TRBV7-2 to TRBJ2-7; tentatively, D is TRBD1 (5 bases). The CDR3 contains 14 residues. V was pared by 5 bases and J by 0 bases, with 11 bases between. CDR1 and CDR2 (germline): SGHTA, FQGNSA. As DNA, the CDR3 is TGTGCCAGCAGCCAAAGACAGAGCTCCTACGAGCAGTACTTC. Protein: CASSQRQSSYEQYF.

The chain has TRBV4-3 and TRBJ1-2; D possibly corresponds to TRBD1 (5 bases). V was shortened by 1 base and J by 7 bases, with 10 bases between the two germline ends. Germline lookup yields CDR1 LGHNA and CDR2 YSLEER. The CDR3 sequence is 13 residues long. As DNA, the CDR3 is TGCGCCAGCAGCCAAGGCCTCGGGGGTGGCTACACCTTC. This codes for CASSQGLGGGYTF.

V usage is TRBV28 and J usage is TRBJ1-5; D remains ambiguous. The V end lost 3 bases, the J end lost 9 bases, and 15 bases lay between the germline ends. CDR3 size: 14 residues. Germline lookup yields CDR1 MDHEN and CDR2 SYDVKM. As DNA, the CDR3 is TGTGCCAGCAGTTTGGCACGGGATCTTGGGCCCCAGCATTTT. It is translated as CASSLARDLGPQHF. Combining the CDR3 with reference TRBV28 and TRBJ1-5 gives the whole variable domain DVKVTQSSRYLVKRTGEKVFLECVQDMDHENMFWYRQDPGLGLRLIYFSYDVKMKEKGDIPEGYSVSREKKERFSLILESASTNQTSMYLCASSLARDLGPQHFGDGTRLSIL.

The chain couples TRBV19 to TRBJ2-2, with a tentative D call TRBD2 (6 bases). Germline assignment: CDR1 LNHDA and CDR2 SQIVND (reference sequence). Between the trimmed V and J ends, which lost 8 bases and 6 bases, there was a span of 19 bases. CDR3 size: 15 residues. The CDR3 here is CASSSEGVGAGELFF. The CDR3 DNA is TGTGCCAGTTCTTCGGAGGGAGTGGGTGCCGGGGAGCTGTTTTTT. Using reference TRBV19 and TRBJ2-2 for the parts outside the CDR3, the full variable domain is DGGITQSPKYLFRKEGQNVTLSCEQNLNHDAMYWYRQDPGQGLRLIYYSQIVNDFQKGDIAEGYSVSREKKESFPLTVTSAQKNPTAFYLCASSSEGVGAGELFFGEGSRLTVL.

The chain employs TRBV5-1 and TRBJ1-5, with 8 bases that match TRBD1. CDR3 length: 16 residues. Per the germline V gene, CDR1 is SGHRS and CDR2 is YFSETQ. V lost 4 bases, J lost 10 bases, and 16 bases stayed unmatched. The CDR3 DNA follows: TGCGCCAGCAGCCTGAACGGACAGGGTTCGGAAAATCCCCAGCATTTT. Amino acids: CASSLNGQGSENPQHF.

V usage is TRBV7-9 and J usage is TRBJ2-3; 9 bases align to TRBD1. The junction had 5 bases not matched to a gene; V was cut back by 4 bases and J by 6 bases. The CDR3 loop spans 14 amino acids. From germline, CDR1 is SEHNR and CDR2 FQNEAQ (reference sequence). For the CDR3, the DNA is TGTGCCAGCAGCTGGGACAGGGTGGGGGATACGCAGTATTTT. Amino acid sequence: CASSWDRVGDTQYF.